This TCR beta chain was captured by sequencing in a study of blood T cell repertoires in COVID-19. Original methodology: For nucleated cells, counts were estimated from reference gene primer amplification. TCRdb's table, derived via immunoSEQ multiplex PCR, lists solely in-frame clones and lacks some. For V, J and clone size, that table is used; D and trimming come from the DNA. In the table there are approximately 15,000 clones, about 79% of which are singletons. The sequence came from a woman between 45 and 60 years old with active or convalescent COVID-19. Sequencing used peripheral blood.

The CDR3 bases are TGTGCCAGCAGCTTTAGTCGGGGTCAGCCCCAGCATTTT. This sequence encodes CASSFSRGQPQHF. The chain employs TRBV7-2 and TRBJ1-5, with no clear D. Germline V lookup: CDR1 SGHTA, CDR2 FQGNSA. The CDR3 contains 13 residues. Trimming removed 3 bases at V and 6 bases at J, with 9 bases between.